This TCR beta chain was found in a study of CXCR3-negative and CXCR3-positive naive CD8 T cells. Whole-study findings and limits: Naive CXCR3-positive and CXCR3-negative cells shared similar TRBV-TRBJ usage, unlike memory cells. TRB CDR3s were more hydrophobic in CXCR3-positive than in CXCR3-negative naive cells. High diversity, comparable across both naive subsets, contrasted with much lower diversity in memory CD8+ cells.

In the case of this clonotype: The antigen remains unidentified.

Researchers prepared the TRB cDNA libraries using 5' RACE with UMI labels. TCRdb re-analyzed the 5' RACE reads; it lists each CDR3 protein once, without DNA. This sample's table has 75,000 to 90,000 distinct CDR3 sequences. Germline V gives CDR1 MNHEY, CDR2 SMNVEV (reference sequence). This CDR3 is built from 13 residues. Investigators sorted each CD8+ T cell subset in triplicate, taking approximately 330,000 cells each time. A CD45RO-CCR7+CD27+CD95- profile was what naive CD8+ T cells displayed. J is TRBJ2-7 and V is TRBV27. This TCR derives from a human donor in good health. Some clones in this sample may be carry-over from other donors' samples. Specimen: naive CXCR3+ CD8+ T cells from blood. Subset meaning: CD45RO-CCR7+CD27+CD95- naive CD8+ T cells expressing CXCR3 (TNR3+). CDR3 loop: CASSISGLNEQYF.